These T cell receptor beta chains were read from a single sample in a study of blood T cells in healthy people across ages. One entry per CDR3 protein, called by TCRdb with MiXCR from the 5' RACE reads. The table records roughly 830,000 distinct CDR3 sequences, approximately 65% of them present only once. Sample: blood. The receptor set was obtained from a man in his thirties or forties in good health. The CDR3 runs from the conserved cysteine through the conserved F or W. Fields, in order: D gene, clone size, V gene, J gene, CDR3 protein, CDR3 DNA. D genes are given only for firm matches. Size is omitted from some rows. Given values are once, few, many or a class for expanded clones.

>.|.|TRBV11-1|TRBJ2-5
CASSLGRQLETQYF
TGTGCCAGCAGCTTAGGCCGCCAGCTAGAGACCCAGTACTTC
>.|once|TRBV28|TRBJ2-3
CASEGSTDTQYF
TGTGCCAGCGAGGGGAGCACAGATACGCAGTATTTT
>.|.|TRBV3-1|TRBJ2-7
CASSQTVYEQYF
TGTGCCAGCAGCCAGACCGTCTACGAGCAGTACTTC
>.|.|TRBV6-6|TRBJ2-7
CASSYRPQEWFEEQYF
TGTGCCAGCAGTTACCGGCCCCAGGAGTGGTTTGAAGAGCAGTACTTC
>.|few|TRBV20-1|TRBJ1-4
CSPRTSTNEKLFF
TGCAGCCCACGGACGTCAACTAATGAAAAACTGTTTTTT
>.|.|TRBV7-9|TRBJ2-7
CASSLTRGGIEQYF
TGTGCCAGCAGCTTAACAAGGGGTGGAATCGAGCAGTACTTC
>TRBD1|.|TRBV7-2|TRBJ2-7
CASSLTGSTYEQYF
TGTGCCAGCAGCTTGACAGGGTCTACCTACGAGCAGTACTTC
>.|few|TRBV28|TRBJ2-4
CASSLRGSAKNIQYF
TGTGCCAGCAGTTTAAGGGGCTCGGCCAAAAACATTCAGTACTTC
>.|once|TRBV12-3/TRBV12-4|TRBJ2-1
CASRGEPTHEQFF
TGTGCCAGCAGAGGGGAGCCTACCCACGAGCAGTTCTTC
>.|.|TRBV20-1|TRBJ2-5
CSARNEARGQETQYF
TGCAGTGCTAGAAATGAAGCCAGGGGTCAAGAGACCCAGTACTTC
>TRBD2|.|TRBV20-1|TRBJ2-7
CSARGTSGGALRPYEQYF
TGCAGTGCTAGAGGCACTAGCGGGGGGGCCTTACGGCCCTACGAGCAGTACTTC
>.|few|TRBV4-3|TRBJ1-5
CASSQDPGDSNQPQHF
TGCGCCAGCAGCCAAGACCCAGGGGATAGCAATCAGCCCCAGCATTTT
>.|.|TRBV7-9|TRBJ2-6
CASSQQGSSGANVLTF
TGTGCCAGCAGCCAACAAGGATCCTCTGGGGCCAACGTCCTGACTTTC
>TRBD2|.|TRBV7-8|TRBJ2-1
CASSPHSGGEQFF
TGTGCCAGCAGCCCCCACTCGGGGGGTGAGCAGTTCTTC
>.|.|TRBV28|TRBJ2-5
CASSFRQGGASRSTTQYF
TGTGCCAGCAGTTTCCGGCAGGGGGGTGCAAGCAGGTCCACGACCCAGTACTTC
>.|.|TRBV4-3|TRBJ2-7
CASSQAWDIIYEQYF
TGCGCCAGCAGCCAAGCATGGGACATTATCTACGAGCAGTACTTC
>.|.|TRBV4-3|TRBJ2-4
CASSQEGAWENIQYF
TGCGCCAGCAGCCAAGAGGGGGCGTGGGAAAACATTCAGTACTTC
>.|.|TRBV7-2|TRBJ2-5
CASSLTFASETQYF
TGTGCCAGCAGCTTGACCTTCGCCTCGGAGACCCAGTACTTC
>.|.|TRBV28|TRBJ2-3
CASLPDVPLGAPSTDTQYF
TGTGCCAGCCTTCCGGACGTCCCGCTCGGGGCCCCTAGCACAGATACGCAGTATTTT
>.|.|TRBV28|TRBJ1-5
CASSLRDGYSNQPQHF
TGTGCCAGCAGTTTACGGGACGGGTATAGCAATCAGCCCCAGCATTTT
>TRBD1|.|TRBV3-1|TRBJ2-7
CASSLRDRVGYEQYF
TGTGCCAGCAGCTTGCGGGACAGGGTAGGTTATGAGCAGTACTTC
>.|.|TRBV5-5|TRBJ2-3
CASRKTAGTDTQYF
TGTGCCAGCAGAAAAACCGCAGGGACAGATACGCAGTATTTT